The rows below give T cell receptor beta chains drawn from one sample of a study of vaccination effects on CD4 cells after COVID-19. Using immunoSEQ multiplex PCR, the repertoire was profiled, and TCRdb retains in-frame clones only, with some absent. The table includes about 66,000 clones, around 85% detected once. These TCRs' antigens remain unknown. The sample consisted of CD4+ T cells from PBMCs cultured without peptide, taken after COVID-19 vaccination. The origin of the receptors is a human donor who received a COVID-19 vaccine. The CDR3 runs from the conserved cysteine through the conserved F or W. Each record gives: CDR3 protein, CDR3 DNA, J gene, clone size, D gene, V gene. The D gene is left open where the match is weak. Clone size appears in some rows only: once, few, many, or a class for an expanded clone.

CDR3: CASSPYRGLGELFF
DNA: TGTGCCAGCAGCCCCTACAGGGGGCTCGGGGAGCTGTTTTTT
J: TRBJ2-2
size: .
D: TRBD1
V: TRBV7-2

CDR3: CASSIQGAWRTEAFF
DNA: TGTGCCAGCAGCATTCAGGGGGCCTGGAGAACTGAAGCTTTCTTT
J: TRBJ1-1
size: .
D: TRBD1
V: TRBV5-4

CDR3: CASSLEKGQNF
DNA: TGTGCCAGCAGCCTCGAAAAGGGACAGAACTTC
J: TRBJ1-2
size: once
D: TRBD1
V: TRBV6-5

CDR3: CASSFVTGGNTEAFF
DNA: TGCGCCAGCAGCTTTGTCACAGGGGGAAATACTGAAGCTTTCTTT
J: TRBJ1-1
size: .
D: TRBD1
V: TRBV5-1

CDR3: CASSPPKGTTNEKLFF
DNA: TGTGCCAGCTCACCACCGAAAGGGACGACTAATGAAAAACTGTTTTTT
J: TRBJ1-4
size: .
D: .
V: TRBV18

CDR3: CASSSYRQGKDTGELFF
DNA: TGTGCCAGCAGCTCCTACCGACAGGGGAAAGACACCGGGGAGCTGTTTTTT
J: TRBJ2-2
size: .
D: TRBD1
V: TRBV7-9

CDR3: CASSPRWGGSTDTQYF
DNA: TGTGCCAGCTCCCCGCGTTGGGGGGGAAGCACAGATACGCAGTATTTT
J: TRBJ2-3
size: .
D: TRBD2
V: TRBV18

CDR3: CATSRDNLELGTVKNIQYF
DNA: TGTGCCACCAGCAGAGATAATCTTGAATTGGGGACAGTCAAAAACATTCAGTACTTC
J: TRBJ2-4
size: once
D: TRBD1
V: TRBV15

CDR3: CASSSQGGEAFF
DNA: TGTGCCAGCAGTTCCCAAGGGGGTGAAGCTTTCTTT
J: TRBJ1-1
size: .
D: .
V: TRBV6-2/TRBV6-3

CDR3: CASSLYQTQYF
DNA: TGTGCCAGCAGCCTCTACCAGACCCAGTACTTC
J: TRBJ2-5
size: .
D: .
V: TRBV6-2/TRBV6-3

CDR3: CASSRQPLYGYTF
DNA: TGTGCCAGTAGTAGACAGCCACTCTATGGCTACACCTTC
J: TRBJ1-2
size: .
D: .
V: TRBV19

CDR3: CATSDPGTGQETQYF
DNA: TGTGCCACCAGTGATCCTGGGACAGGCCAAGAGACCCAGTACTTC
J: TRBJ2-5
size: .
D: TRBD1
V: TRBV24-1

CDR3: CASSSSGLAAHNEQFF
DNA: TGTGCCAGCAGTTCCTCCGGACTAGCGGCTCACAATGAGCAGTTCTTC
J: TRBJ2-1
size: few
D: TRBD2
V: TRBV28

CDR3: CASSLGQTATNEKLFF
DNA: TGCGCCAGCAGCTTGGGGCAGACTGCAACTAATGAAAAACTGTTTTTT
J: TRBJ1-4
size: .
D: .
V: TRBV5-1

CDR3: CASSAGQGLIDTQYF
DNA: TGTGCCAGCAGCGCTGGACAGGGGTTAATAGATACGCAGTATTTT
J: TRBJ2-3
size: .
D: TRBD1
V: TRBV4-2

CDR3: CASSGKGQGKFGQHAF
DNA: TGTGCCAGCAGCGGAAAGGGGCAGGGGAAGTTCGGACAGCATGCTTTT
J: TRBJ1-5
size: .
D: .
V: TRBV9

CDR3: CASKIPSTDTQYF
DNA: TGTGCCAGCAAAATCCCATCCACAGATACGCAGTATTTT
J: TRBJ2-3
size: once
D: .
V: TRBV2

CDR3: CASGTRGPETQYF
DNA: TGCGCCAGCGGTACCAGGGGTCCGGAGACCCAGTACTTC
J: TRBJ2-5
size: .
D: .
V: TRBV5-1

CDR3: CASSPRDNEKLFF
DNA: TGTGCCAGCTCACCACGGGACAATGAAAAACTGTTTTTT
J: TRBJ1-4
size: .
D: .
V: TRBV18

CDR3: CASSRDSQETQYF
DNA: TGTGCCAGCAGCCGGGACAGCCAAGAGACCCAGTACTTC
J: TRBJ2-5
size: few
D: TRBD1
V: TRBV7-8

CDR3: CASSPRGGFGTEAFF
DNA: TGTGCCAGCTCACCACGCGGGGGGTTCGGCACTGAAGCTTTCTTT
J: TRBJ1-1
size: few
D: .
V: TRBV18

CDR3: CASSSTLQAGTGNTGELFF
DNA: TGCGCCAGCAGCTCAACTTTGCAAGCCGGGACCGGGAACACCGGGGAGCTGTTTTTT
J: TRBJ2-2
size: .
D: .
V: TRBV5-1

CDR3: CASSLGTGVTNEKLFF
DNA: TGCGCCAGCAGCTTGGGGACAGGGGTAACTAATGAAAAACTGTTTTTT
J: TRBJ1-4
size: .
D: TRBD1
V: TRBV5-1

CDR3: CASSPGTGPYNEQFF
DNA: TGTGCCAGCAGCCCCGGGACAGGTCCCTACAATGAGCAGTTCTTC
J: TRBJ2-1
size: .
D: TRBD1
V: TRBV7-9

CDR3: CAWSVEGYSSPLHF
DNA: TGTGCCTGGAGTGTAGAAGGATACAGTTCACCCCTCCACTTT
J: TRBJ1-6
size: few
D: .
V: TRBV30

CDR3: CASTDTRNYGYTF
DNA: TGTGCCAGCACGGACACGCGGAACTATGGCTACACCTTC
J: TRBJ1-2
size: .
D: .
V: TRBV12-3/TRBV12-4

CDR3: CASSTSSRGTGTDTQYF
DNA: TGTGCCAGCAGCACATCCTCCAGGGGGACTGGCACAGATACGCAGTATTTT
J: TRBJ2-3
size: .
D: .
V: TRBV9

CDR3: CASSIQGGGTEAFF
DNA: TGTGCCAGTAGTATCCAGGGGGGCGGCACTGAAGCTTTCTTT
J: TRBJ1-1
size: few
D: TRBD1
V: TRBV19

CDR3: CASSSTGSATGELFF
DNA: TGTGCCAGCAGCTCGACAGGGTCTGCCACCGGGGAGCTGTTTTTT
J: TRBJ2-2
size: .
D: TRBD1
V: TRBV7-3

CDR3: CASSVYEGVNEKLFF
DNA: TGTGCCAGCAGCGTTTACGAAGGGGTTAATGAAAAACTGTTTTTT
J: TRBJ1-4
size: .
D: .
V: TRBV9

CDR3: CASSQDRGGPQHF
DNA: TGTGCCAGCAGCCAAGACCGAGGAGGGCCCCAGCATTTT
J: TRBJ1-5
size: .
D: .
V: TRBV3-1/TRBV3-2

CDR3: CAISQGLAGGWNEQFF
DNA: TGTGCCATCAGTCAGGGACTAGCGGGGGGGTGGAATGAGCAGTTCTTC
J: TRBJ2-1
size: few
D: TRBD2
V: TRBV10-3

CDR3: CATSDTRGPGNTIYF
DNA: TGTGCCACCAGTGACACCCGGGGCCCTGGAAACACCATATATTTT
J: TRBJ1-3
size: .
D: .
V: TRBV24-1

CDR3: CATSDSGTGGRETQYF
DNA: TGTGCCACCAGTGATTCCGGGACAGGGGGCCGGGAGACCCAGTACTTC
J: TRBJ2-5
size: .
D: TRBD1
V: TRBV24-1

CDR3: CASRPELATQYF
DNA: TGTGCCAGCCGACCAGAGCTGGCTACGCAGTATTTT
J: TRBJ2-3
size: .
D: .
V: TRBV6-5

CDR3: CASSLGPARGETQYF
DNA: TGTGCCAGCAGCCTGGGGCCAGCGCGTGGAGAGACCCAGTACTTC
J: TRBJ2-5
size: once
D: .
V: TRBV27

CDR3: CASSFNRGASSGNTIYF
DNA: TGTGCCAGCAGCTTCAACCGGGGAGCGAGCTCTGGAAACACCATATATTTT
J: TRBJ1-3
size: .
D: .
V: TRBV7-9

CDR3: CASRGNTVNSYNEQFF
DNA: TGCGCCAGCAGAGGTAATACGGTAAACTCCTACAATGAGCAGTTCTTC
J: TRBJ2-1
size: .
D: .
V: TRBV4-1

CDR3: CASSLGSGDQETQYF
DNA: TGTGCCAGCAGCTTGGGGAGCGGGGACCAAGAGACCCAGTACTTC
J: TRBJ2-5
size: .
D: TRBD2
V: TRBV7-8

CDR3: CASSLAGGRNEQFF
DNA: TGTGCCAGCAGCTTAGCGGGGGGGCGTAATGAGCAGTTCTTC
J: TRBJ2-1
size: few
D: TRBD2
V: TRBV3-1/TRBV3-2